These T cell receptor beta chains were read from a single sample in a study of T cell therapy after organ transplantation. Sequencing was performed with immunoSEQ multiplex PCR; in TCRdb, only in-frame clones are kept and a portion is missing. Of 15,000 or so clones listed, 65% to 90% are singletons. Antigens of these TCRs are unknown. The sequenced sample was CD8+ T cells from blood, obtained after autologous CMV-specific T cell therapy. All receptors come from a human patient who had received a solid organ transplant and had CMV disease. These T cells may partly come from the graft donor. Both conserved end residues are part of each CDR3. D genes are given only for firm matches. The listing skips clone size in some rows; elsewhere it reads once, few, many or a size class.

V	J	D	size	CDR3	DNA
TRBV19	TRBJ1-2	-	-	CASSSRDTYNYGYTF	TGTGCCAGTAGTTCCCGGGACACTTATAACTATGGCTACACCTTC
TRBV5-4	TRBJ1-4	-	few	CASSLVGQGATNEKLFF	TGTGCCAGCAGCTTGGTGGGGCAGGGAGCAACTAATGAAAAACTGTTTTTT
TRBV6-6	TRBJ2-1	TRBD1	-	CASGQGINEQFF	TGTGCCAGCGGACAGGGTATTAATGAGCAGTTCTTC
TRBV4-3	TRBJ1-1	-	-	CASSRLGVMNTEAFF	TGCGCCAGCAGCCGGCTCGGGGTAATGAACACTGAAGCTTTCTTT
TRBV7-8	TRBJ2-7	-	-	CASSSQGIVYEQYF	TGTGCCAGCAGCTCTCAGGGGATTGTTTACGAGCAGTACTTC
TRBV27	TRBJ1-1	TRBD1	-	CASRATGDGTEAFF	TGTGCCAGCAGAGCGACAGGGGACGGCACTGAAGCTTTCTTT
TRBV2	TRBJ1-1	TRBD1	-	CASRLMGQGTTEAFF	TGTGCCAGCAGACTCATGGGACAGGGGACAACTGAAGCTTTCTTT
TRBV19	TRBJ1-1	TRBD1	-	CASIDRGVSNTEAFF	TGTGCCAGTATAGACAGGGGAGTTTCGAACACTGAAGCTTTCTTT
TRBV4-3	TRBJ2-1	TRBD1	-	CASSQDVGTGSEQFF	TGCGCCAGCAGCCAAGATGTAGGGACAGGGTCCGAGCAGTTCTTC
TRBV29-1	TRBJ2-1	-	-	CSAPRGYEQFF	TGCAGCGCCCCCAGGGGCTATGAGCAGTTCTTC
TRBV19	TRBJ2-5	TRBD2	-	CASSPGLERNRLNQETQYF	TGTGCCAGTAGTCCAGGACTAGAACGAAACCGACTTAACCAAGAGACCCAGTACTTC
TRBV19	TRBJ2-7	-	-	CASKGVEGAGANEQYF	TGTGCCAGTAAGGGGGTCGAAGGGGCGGGAGCTAACGAGCAGTACTTC
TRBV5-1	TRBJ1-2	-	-	CASTNPDIYGYTF	TGCGCCAGCACAAACCCTGACATCTATGGCTACACCTTC
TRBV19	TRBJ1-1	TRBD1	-	CASSYQGAKGTEAFF	TGTGCCAGTAGCTATCAGGGGGCAAAAGGCACTGAAGCTTTCTTT
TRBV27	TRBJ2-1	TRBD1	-	CASSQGPGTGVGNEQFF	TGTGCCAGCAGTCAGGGGCCCGGGACAGGGGTTGGGAATGAGCAGTTCTTC
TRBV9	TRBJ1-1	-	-	CASSDGSRTEAFF	TGTGCCAGCAGCGATGGAAGCCGGACTGAAGCTTTCTTT
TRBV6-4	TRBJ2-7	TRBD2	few	CASRTLAEGPYEQYF	TGTGCCAGCAGGACCCTAGCGGAGGGGCCCTACGAGCAGTACTTC
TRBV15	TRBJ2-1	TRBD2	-	CATSRGTRTYNEQFF	TGTGCCACCAGCAGAGGGACTAGAACCTACAATGAGCAGTTCTTC
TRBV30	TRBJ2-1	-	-	CAWSVGLSNEQFF	TGTGCCTGGAGTGTAGGTCTATCCAATGAGCAGTTCTTC
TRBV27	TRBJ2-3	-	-	CASSLGPGTGTDTQYF	TGTGCCAGCAGTTTGGGACCCGGGACCGGCACAGATACGCAGTATTTT